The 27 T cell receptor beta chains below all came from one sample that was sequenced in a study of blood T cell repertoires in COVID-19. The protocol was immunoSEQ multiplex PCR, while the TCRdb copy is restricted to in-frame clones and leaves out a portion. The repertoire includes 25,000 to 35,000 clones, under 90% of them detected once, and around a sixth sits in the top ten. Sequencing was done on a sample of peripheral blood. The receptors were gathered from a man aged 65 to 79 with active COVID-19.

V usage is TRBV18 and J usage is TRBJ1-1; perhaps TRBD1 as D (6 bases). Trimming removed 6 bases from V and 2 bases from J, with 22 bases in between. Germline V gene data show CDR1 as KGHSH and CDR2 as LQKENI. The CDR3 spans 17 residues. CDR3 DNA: TGTGCCAGCTCGCCTCTGGGGAACAGGGCTTTTAACACTGAAGCTTTCTTT. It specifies CASSPLGNRAFNTEAFF.

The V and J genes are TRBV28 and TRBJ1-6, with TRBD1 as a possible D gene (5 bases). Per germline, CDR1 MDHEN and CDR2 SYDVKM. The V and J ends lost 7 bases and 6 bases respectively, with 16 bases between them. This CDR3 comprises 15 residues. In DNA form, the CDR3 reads TGTGCCAGCAACCAGATCGACAGTCCTAATTCACCCCTCCACTTT. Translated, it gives CASNQIDSPNSPLHF.

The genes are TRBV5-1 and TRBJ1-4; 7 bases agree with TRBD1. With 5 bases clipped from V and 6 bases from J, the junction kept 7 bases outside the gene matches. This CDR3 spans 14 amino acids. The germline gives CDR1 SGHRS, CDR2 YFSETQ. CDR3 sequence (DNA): TGCGCCAGCAGTCAGGGACAGCTTCATGAAAAACTGTTTTTT. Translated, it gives CASSQGQLHEKLFF.

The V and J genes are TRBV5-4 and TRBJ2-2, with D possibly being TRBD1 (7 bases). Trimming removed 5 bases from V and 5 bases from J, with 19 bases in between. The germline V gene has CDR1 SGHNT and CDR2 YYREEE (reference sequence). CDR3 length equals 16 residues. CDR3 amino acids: CASSLTGEVKTGELFF. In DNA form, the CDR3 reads TGTGCCAGCAGTCTCACAGGGGAGGTTAAGACCGGGGAGCTGTTTTTT.

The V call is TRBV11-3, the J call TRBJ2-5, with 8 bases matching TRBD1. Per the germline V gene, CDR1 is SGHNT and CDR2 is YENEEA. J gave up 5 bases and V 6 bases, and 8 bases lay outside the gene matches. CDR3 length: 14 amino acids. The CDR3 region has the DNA TGTGCCAGCAGACTCGGACAGGGCTCGGAGACCCAGTACTTC. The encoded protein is CASRLGQGSETQYF.

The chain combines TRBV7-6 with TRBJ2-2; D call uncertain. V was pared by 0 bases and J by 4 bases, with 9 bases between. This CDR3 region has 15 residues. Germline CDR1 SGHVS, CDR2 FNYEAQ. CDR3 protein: CASSLATHPTGELFF. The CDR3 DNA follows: TGTGCCAGCAGCTTAGCGACACACCCCACCGGGGAGCTGTTTTTT.

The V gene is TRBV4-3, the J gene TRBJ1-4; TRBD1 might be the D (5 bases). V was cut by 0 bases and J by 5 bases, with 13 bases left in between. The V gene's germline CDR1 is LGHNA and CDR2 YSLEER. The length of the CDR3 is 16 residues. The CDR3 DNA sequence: TGCGCCAGCAGCCAAGATTGGGGCAGGGTAAATGAAAAACTGTTTTTT. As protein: CASSQDWGRVNEKLFF.

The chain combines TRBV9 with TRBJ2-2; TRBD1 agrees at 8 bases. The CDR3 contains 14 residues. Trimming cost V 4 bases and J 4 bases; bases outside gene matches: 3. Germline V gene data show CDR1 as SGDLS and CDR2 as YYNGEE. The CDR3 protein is CASSLDRVTGELFF. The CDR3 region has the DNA TGTGCCAGCAGCTTGGACAGGGTCACCGGGGAGCTGTTTTTT.

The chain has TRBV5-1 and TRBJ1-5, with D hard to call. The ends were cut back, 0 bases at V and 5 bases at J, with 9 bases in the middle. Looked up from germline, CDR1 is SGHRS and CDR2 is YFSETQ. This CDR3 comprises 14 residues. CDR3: CASSLGPGDQPQHF. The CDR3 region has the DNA TGCGCCAGCAGCTTGGGACCGGGAGATCAGCCCCAGCATTTT.

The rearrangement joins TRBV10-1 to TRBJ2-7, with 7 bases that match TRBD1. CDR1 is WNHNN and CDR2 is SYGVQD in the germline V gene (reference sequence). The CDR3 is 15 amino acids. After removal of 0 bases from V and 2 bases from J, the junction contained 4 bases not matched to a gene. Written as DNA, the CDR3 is TGCGCCAGCAGTGAGTCCGCCGGGACAGCCTACGAGCAGTACTTC. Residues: CASSESAGTAYEQYF.

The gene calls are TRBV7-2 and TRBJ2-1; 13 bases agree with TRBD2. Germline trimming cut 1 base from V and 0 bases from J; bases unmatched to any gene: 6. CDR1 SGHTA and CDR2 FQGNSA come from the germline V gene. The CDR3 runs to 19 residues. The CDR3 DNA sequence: TGTGCCAGCAGCTTAGTGGGACTAGCGGGGCCGACCTCCTACAATGAGCAGTTCTTC. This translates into CASSLVGLAGPTSYNEQFF.

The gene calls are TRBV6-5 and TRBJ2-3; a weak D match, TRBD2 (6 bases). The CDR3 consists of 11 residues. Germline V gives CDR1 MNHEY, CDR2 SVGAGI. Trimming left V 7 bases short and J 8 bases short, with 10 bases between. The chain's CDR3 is CASTSGGTQYF. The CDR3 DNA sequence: TGTGCCAGCACCTCCGGGGGTACGCAGTATTTT.

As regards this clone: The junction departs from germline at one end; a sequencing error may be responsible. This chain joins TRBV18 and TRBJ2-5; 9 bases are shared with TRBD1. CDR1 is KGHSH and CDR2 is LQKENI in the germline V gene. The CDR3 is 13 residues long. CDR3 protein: CASSPQGAQTQYF. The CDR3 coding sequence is TGTGCCAGCTCGCCACAGGGGGCGCAGACCCAGTACTTC.

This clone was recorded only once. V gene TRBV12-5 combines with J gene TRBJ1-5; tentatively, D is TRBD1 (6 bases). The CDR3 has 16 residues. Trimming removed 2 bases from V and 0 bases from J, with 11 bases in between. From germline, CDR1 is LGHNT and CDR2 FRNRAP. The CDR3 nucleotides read TGTGCTAGTGGTTTGCAACAGGGCTATAGCAATCAGCCCCAGCATTTT. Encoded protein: CASGLQQGYSNQPQHF.

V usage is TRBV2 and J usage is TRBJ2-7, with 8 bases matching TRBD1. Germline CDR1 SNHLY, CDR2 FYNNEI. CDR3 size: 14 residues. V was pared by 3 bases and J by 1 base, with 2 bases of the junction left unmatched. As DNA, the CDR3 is TGTGCCAGCAGTGACCAGGGGGCGTCCTACGAGCAGTACTTC. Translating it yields CASSDQGASYEQYF.

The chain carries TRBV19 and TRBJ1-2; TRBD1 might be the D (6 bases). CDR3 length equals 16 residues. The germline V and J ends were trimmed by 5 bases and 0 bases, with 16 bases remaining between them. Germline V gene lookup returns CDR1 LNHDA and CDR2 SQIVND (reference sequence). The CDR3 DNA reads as TGTGCCAGTAGTTCCTCCCTGACAGGTACTAACTATGGCTACACCTTC. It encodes CASSSSLTGTNYGYTF.

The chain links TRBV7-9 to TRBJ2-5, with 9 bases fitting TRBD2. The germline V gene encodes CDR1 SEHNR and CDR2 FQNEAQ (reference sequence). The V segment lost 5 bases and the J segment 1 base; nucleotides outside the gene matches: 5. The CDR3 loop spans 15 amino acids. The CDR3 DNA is TGTGCCAGCAGCACGGGGACTAGCTTCCAAGAGACCCAGTACTTC. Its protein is CASSTGTSFQETQYF. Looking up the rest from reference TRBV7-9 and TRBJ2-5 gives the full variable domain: DTGVSQNPRHKITKRGQNVTFRCDPISEHNRLYWYRQTLGQGPEFLTYFQNEAQLEKSRLLSDRFSAERPKGSFSTLEIQRTEQGDSAMYLCASSTGTSFQETQYFGPGTRLLVL.

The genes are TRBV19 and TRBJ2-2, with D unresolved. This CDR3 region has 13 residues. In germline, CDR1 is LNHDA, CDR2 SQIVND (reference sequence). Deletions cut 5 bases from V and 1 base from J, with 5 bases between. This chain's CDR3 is CASSYRNTGELFF. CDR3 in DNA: TGTGCCAGTAGTTACAGGAACACCGGGGAGCTGTTTTTT.

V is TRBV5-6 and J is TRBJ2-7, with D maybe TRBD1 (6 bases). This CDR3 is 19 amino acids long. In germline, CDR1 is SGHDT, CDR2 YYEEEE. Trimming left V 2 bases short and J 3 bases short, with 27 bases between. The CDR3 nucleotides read TGTGCCAGCAGCTTTTATCCCCTCTTTCAGGGGCCCTTCGGCTACGAGCAGTACTTC. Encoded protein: CASSFYPLFQGPFGYEQYF.

CDR3 bases: TGTGCCAGCAGCCCTTCGGGACTTCAACTAGAGACCCAGTACTTC. Translated, it gives CASSPSGLQLETQYF. The V call is TRBV9, the J call TRBJ2-5; TRBD2 might be the D (6 bases). Germline CDR1 and CDR2: SGDLS and YYNGEE. The CDR3 is 15 residues long. V was shortened by 4 bases and J by 4 bases, with 17 bases between the two germline ends.

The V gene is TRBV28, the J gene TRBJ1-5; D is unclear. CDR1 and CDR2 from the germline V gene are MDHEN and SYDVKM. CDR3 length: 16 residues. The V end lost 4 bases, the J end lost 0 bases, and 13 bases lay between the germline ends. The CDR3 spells CASSSLGAYSNQPQHF. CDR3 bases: TGTGCCAGCAGTTCCCTGGGAGCTTATAGCAATCAGCCCCAGCATTTT.

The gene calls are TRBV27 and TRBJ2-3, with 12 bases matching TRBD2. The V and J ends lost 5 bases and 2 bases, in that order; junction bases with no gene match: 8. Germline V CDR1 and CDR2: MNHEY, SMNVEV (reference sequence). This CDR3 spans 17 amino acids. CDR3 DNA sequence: TGTGCCAGCAGTCCGCGACTAGCGGGGGAACCCACAGATACGCAGTATTTT. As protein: CASSPRLAGEPTDTQYF.

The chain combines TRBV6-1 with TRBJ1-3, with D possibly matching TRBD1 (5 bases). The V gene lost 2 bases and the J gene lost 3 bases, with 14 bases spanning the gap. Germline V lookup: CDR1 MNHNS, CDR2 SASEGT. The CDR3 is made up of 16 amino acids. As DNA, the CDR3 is TGTGCCAGCAGTGAATACCCGGGGAGGGGTGGAAACACCATATATTTT. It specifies CASSEYPGRGGNTIYF.

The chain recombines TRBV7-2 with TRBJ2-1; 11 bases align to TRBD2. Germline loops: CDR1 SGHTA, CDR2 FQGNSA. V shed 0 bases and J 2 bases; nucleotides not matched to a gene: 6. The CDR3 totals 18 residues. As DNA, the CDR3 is TGTGCCAGCAGCTTAGCCCCGGTGACTAGCGGGACCTACAATGAGCAGTTCTTC. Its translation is CASSLAPVTSGTYNEQFF.

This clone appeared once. The CDR3 DNA is TGTGCCATAGGGCGGCAGGGGTACGAGCAGTACTTC. This translates into CAIGRQGYEQYF. The chain combines TRBV10-3 with TRBJ2-7; the D gene is possibly TRBD1 (6 bases). CDR3 length: 12 amino acids. V lost 9 bases to trimming and J lost 4 bases, with 13 bases between them. Germline CDR1 reads ENHRY; CDR2 reads SYGVKD.

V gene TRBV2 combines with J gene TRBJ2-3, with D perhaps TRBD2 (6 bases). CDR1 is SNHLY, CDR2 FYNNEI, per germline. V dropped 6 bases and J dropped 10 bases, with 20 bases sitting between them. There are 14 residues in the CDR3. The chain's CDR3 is CASRGGGTGGAQYF. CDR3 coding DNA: TGTGCCAGCAGGGGGGGAGGCACAGGTGGGGCGCAGTATTTT.

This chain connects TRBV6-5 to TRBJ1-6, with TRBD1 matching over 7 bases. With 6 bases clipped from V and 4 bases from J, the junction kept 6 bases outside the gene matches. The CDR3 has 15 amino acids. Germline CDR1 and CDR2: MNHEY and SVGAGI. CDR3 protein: CASRPPGQYNSPLHF. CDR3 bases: TGTGCCAGCAGACCGCCGGGACAGTATAATTCACCCCTCCACTTT.